Shown below are 25 T cell receptor beta chains from a single sample sequenced in a study of radiation and T cells in renal cell carcinoma (dated by TCRdb to the early 2020s). The protocol used for the library was the immunoSEQ multiplex PCR assay. TCRdb took over this immuneACCESS table, retaining in-frame rearrangements with V and J assigned. Such tables are incomplete; in checked studies, under half of the missing clones stem from an unresolved V gene, and the remainder is unexplained. In all, the sample holds 87,000 or so clones, and 70% to 90% of those were seen once. The ten largest make up 7% to 9% of the sample. Explained via the paper, the time point label denotes: baseline pretreatment blood. What this sample's treatment or condition label stands for: 15 Gy SBRT to primary tumor, nephrectomy 4 weeks later. The sample consisted of blood, taken from a patient whose treatment included radiotherapy and nephrectomy. These receptors all stem from a man aged 45-60 years with renal cell carcinoma.

The V gene is TRBV7-2, the J gene TRBJ1-6; no reliable D call. V lost 1 base, J lost 6 bases, and 16 bases lay in between. Looked up from germline, CDR1 is SGHTA and CDR2 is FQGNSA. CDR3 length: 17 residues. DNA for the CDR3: TGTGCCAGCAGCTTAGAACTGCTTGGCTGGGGTAATTCACCCCTCCACTTT. Translating it yields CASSLELLGWGNSPLHF.

The V gene is TRBV7-8, the J gene TRBJ2-1; the match to TRBD2 covers 10 bases. There are 14 residues in the CDR3. The junction had 5 bases not matched to a gene; V was cut back by 8 bases and J by 4 bases. The germline V gene encodes CDR1 SGHVS and CDR2 FQNEAQ. CDR3 region: CASGTSGIYNEQFF. DNA for the CDR3: TGTGCCAGCGGTACTAGCGGGATTTACAATGAGCAGTTCTTC. The whole variable domain, filled in from reference TRBV7-8 and TRBJ2-1, reads GAGVSQSPRYKVAKRGQDVALRCDPISGHVSLFWYQQALGQGPEFLTYFQNEAQLDKSGLPSDRFFAERPEGSVSTLKIQRTQQEDSAVYLCASGTSGIYNEQFFGPGTRLTVL.

The chain combines TRBV7-2 with TRBJ2-7; 8 bases line up with TRBD1. The V gene's germline CDR1 is SGHTA and CDR2 FQGNSA. J lost 3 bases, V lost 5 bases, and 9 bases had no gene match. The CDR3 has 15 residues. The CDR3 loop is CASSSSGQVIYEQYF. The CDR3 DNA sequence: TGTGCCAGCAGCAGCTCGGGACAGGTAATCTACGAGCAGTACTTC. The whole variable domain, remainder taken from reference TRBV7-2 and TRBJ2-7, is GAGVSQSPSNKVTEKGKDVELRCDPISGHTALYWYRQSLGQGLEFLIYFQGNSAPDKSGLPSDRFSAERTGGSVSTLTIQRTQQEDSAVYLCASSSSGQVIYEQYFGPGTRLTVT.

This chain uses TRBV14 with TRBJ2-6; D is ambiguous. V was clipped by 5 bases and J by 0 bases, with 5 bases between them. The germline V gene has CDR1 SGHDN and CDR2 FVKESK. CDR3 length: 14 amino acids. Here the CDR3 reads CASSYHSGANVLTF. The CDR3 nucleotides read TGTGCCAGCAGCTACCACTCTGGGGCCAACGTCCTGACTTTC.

This clone turned up a few times. This chain connects TRBV7-2 to TRBJ2-2; no clear D. Trimming cost V 6 bases and J 2 bases, with 7 bases left between them. The length of the CDR3 is 13 residues. CDR1 SGHTA and CDR2 FQGNSA come from the germline V gene. The chain's CDR3 is CASRSINTGELFF. The CDR3, as DNA: TGTGCCAGCAGATCGATAAACACCGGGGAGCTGTTTTTT. Complete variable domain (other parts from reference TRBV7-2 and TRBJ2-2): GAGVSQSPSNKVTEKGKDVELRCDPISGHTALYWYRQSLGQGLEFLIYFQGNSAPDKSGLPSDRFSAERTGGSVSTLTIQRTQQEDSAVYLCASRSINTGELFFGEGSRLTVL.

Regarding this clone: The junction and the germline gene differ at one end; a read error may be behind it. V usage is TRBV14 and J usage is TRBJ2-7; D perhaps matches TRBD2 (6 bases). CDR1 and CDR2 from the germline V gene are SGHDN and FVKESK. This CDR3 has 13 residues. Here the CDR3 reads CASSRGDAGPRDF. The CDR3 DNA is TGTGCCAGCAGCCGAGGTGATGCGGGGCCCCGGGACTTC.

Notes on this clone: One end of the junction varies from germline; a read error may be responsible. The V gene is TRBV9, the J gene TRBJ1-1; 8 bases line up with TRBD1. This CDR3 is built from 14 residues. In germline, CDR1 is SGDLS, CDR2 YYNGEE. CDR3 sequence: CASSARDRLTVAFF. The CDR3 bases are TGTGCCAGCAGCGCTAGGGACAGGCTGACTGTAGCTTTCTTT. The variable domain in full, with the rest retrieved from reference TRBV9 and TRBJ1-1, is DSGVTQTPKHLITATGQRVTLRCSPRSGDLSVYWYQQSLDQGLQFLIQYYNGEERAKGNILERFSAQQFPDLHSELNLSSLELGDSALYFCASSARDRLTVAFFGQGTRLTVV.

The genes are TRBV11-2 and TRBJ2-7; D is uncertain. The CDR3 is made up of 14 amino acids. V lost 7 bases and J lost 5, with 18 bases in between. Germline-derived CDR1 and CDR2 are SGHAT and FQNNGV. For the CDR3, the DNA is TGTGCCAGCATCCGAGATAGAGTCGAGCACGAGCAGTACTTC. Translating it yields CASIRDRVEHEQYF.

V usage is TRBV19 and J usage is TRBJ1-5, with D uncertain. This CDR3 contains 15 residues. CDR1 LNHDA and CDR2 SQIVND come from the germline V gene (reference sequence). The ends were cut back, 5 bases at V and 0 bases at J, with 11 bases in the middle. The CDR3 loop is CASSQIGNSNQPQHF. In nucleotides, the CDR3 is TGTGCCAGTAGTCAAATTGGGAATAGCAATCAGCCCCAGCATTTT.

The chain has TRBV7-2 and TRBJ2-3; 7 bases align to TRBD2. The length of the CDR3 is 11 residues. V lost 8 bases to trimming and J lost 10 bases; unmatched junction nucleotides: 6. Germline V gene lookup returns CDR1 SGHTA and CDR2 FQGNSA. CDR3 sequence: CASSQRGAQYF. CDR3 nucleotide sequence: TGTGCCAGCTCCCAACGGGGGGCGCAGTATTTT.

V is TRBV7-9 and J is TRBJ2-5; D might be TRBD2 (5 bases). Germline V gene data show CDR1 as SEHNR and CDR2 as FQNEAQ (reference sequence). The CDR3 sequence is 16 residues long. V was clipped by 2 bases and J by 1 base, with 14 bases between them. DNA for the CDR3: TGTGCCAGCAGCTTACCGGGGAGCGCCCTCCAAGAGACCCAGTACTTC. Translating it yields CASSLPGSALQETQYF. Looking up the rest from reference TRBV7-9 and TRBJ2-5 gives the full variable domain: DTGVSQNPRHKITKRGQNVTFRCDPISEHNRLYWYRQTLGQGPEFLTYFQNEAQLEKSRLLSDRFSAERPKGSFSTLEIQRTEQGDSAMYLCASSLPGSALQETQYFGPGTRLLVL.

A few counts support this clone. The V gene is TRBV7-3, the J gene TRBJ2-2, with D hard to call. Trimming took 4 bases from V and 5 from J, leaving 5 bases between them. This CDR3 is built from 12 residues. CDR1 SGHTA and CDR2 FQGTGA come from the germline V gene. CDR3 sequence (DNA): TGTGCCAGCAGCTCAACGACCGGGGAGCTGTTTTTT. Protein: CASSSTTGELFF. The full variable domain, rest sourced from reference TRBV7-3 and TRBJ2-2, is GAGVSQTPSNKVTEKGKYVELRCDPISGHTALYWYRQSLGQGPEFLIYFQGTGAADDSGLPNDRFFAVRPEGSVSTLKIQRTERGDSAVYLCASSSTTGELFFGEGSRLTVL.

The chain couples TRBV11-2 to TRBJ2-5; no reliable D call. Trimming shortened V by 1 base and J by 2 bases, and 14 bases separated the two germline ends. Germline CDR1 and CDR2: SGHAT and FQNNGV. CDR3 length: 16 amino acids. CDR3 DNA sequence: TGTGCCAGCAGCTTAGGTACACTCCCAGGACAAGAGACCCAGTACTTC. Translation gives CASSLGTLPGQETQYF.

This chain joins TRBV28 and TRBJ1-5; D unresolved. The CDR3 covers 12 residues. The V and J ends lost 5 bases and 3 bases respectively, with 5 bases between them. CDR1 and CDR2 (germline): MDHEN, SYDVKM. In DNA, the CDR3 is TGTGCCAGCAGTGGACTCAATCAGCCCCAGCATTTT. Its translation is CASSGLNQPQHF.

J is TRBJ1-2 and V is TRBV27, with 9 positions matching TRBD1. Per germline, CDR1 MNHEY and CDR2 SMNVEV (reference sequence). This CDR3 comprises 16 residues. V gave up 3 bases and J gave up 3 bases; unmatched junction bases: 8. The DNA of the CDR3 is TGTGCCAGCAGTTTGCTGGGACAGGGCGCGGACTATGGCTACACCTTC. It codes for CASSLLGQGADYGYTF.

The chain links TRBV5-1 to TRBJ2-3; D possibly corresponds to TRBD2 (7 bases). V gave up 0 bases and J gave up 0 bases, with 8 bases separating them. Per the germline V gene, CDR1 is SGHRS and CDR2 is YFSETQ. CDR3 length equals 15 residues. The CDR3 DNA reads TGCGCCAGCAGCTTGGAGGGGGGGAGCACAGATACGCAGTATTTT. This encodes CASSLEGGSTDTQYF.

This clone was found once. The chain recombines TRBV2 with TRBJ2-7; D call uncertain. The V gene lost 2 bases and the J gene lost 1 base, with 3 bases spanning the gap. The CDR3 covers 12 residues. CDR1 SNHLY and CDR2 FYNNEI come from the germline V gene. CDR3 protein: CASSEQSYEQYF. Here the CDR3 DNA reads TGTGCCAGCAGTGAACAATCCTACGAGCAGTACTTC.

The rearrangement joins TRBV30 to TRBJ1-2, with a tentative D call TRBD1 (5 bases). The V gene lost 0 bases and the J gene lost 5 bases, with 10 bases spanning the gap. This CDR3 is 13 amino acids long. Germline V gives CDR1 GTSNPN, CDR2 SVGIG (reference sequence). Written as DNA, the CDR3 is TGTGCCTGGAGTGTACGGGGGACGTATGGCTACACCTTC. Translated, it gives CAWSVRGTYGYTF.

This sequence joins TRBV19 and TRBJ1-2; 9 bases line up with TRBD1. Germline V gene sequence: CDR1 LNHDA, CDR2 SQIVND (reference sequence). Trimming took 5 bases from V and 1 from J; bases not matched to a gene: 5. The CDR3 spans 15 residues. The CDR3 bases are TGTGCCAGTAGTCGTGGGACAGGGAATAACTATGGCTACACCTTC. It translates to CASSRGTGNNYGYTF. The complete variable domain, with remaining parts taken from reference TRBV19 and TRBJ1-2, reads DGGITQSPKYLFRKEGQNVTLSCEQNLNHDAMYWYRQDPGQGLRLIYYSQIVNDFQKGDIAEGYSVSREKKESFPLTVTSAQKNPTAFYLCASSRGTGNNYGYTFGSGTRLTVV.

The chain uses TRBV4-1 and TRBJ1-2; 7 bases line up with TRBD1. V lost 1 base to trimming and J lost 2 bases; unmatched junction nucleotides: 1. Germline-derived CDR1 and CDR2 are MGHRA and YSYEKL. The CDR3 runs to 14 residues. The DNA for the CDR3 is TGCGCCAGCAGCCAAGCGACAGGGAACTATGGCTACACCTTC. Residues: CASSQATGNYGYTF.

This clone was found a few times. The V call is TRBV29-1, the J call TRBJ2-3; perhaps TRBD1 as D (6 bases). This CDR3 region has 12 residues. V lost 7 bases, J lost 1 base, and 9 bases lay in between. Per germline, CDR1 SQVTM and CDR2 ANQGSEA. The CDR3 is CSASGGTDTQYF. CDR3 bases: TGCAGCGCCTCAGGGGGCACAGATACGCAGTATTTT.

This clone turned up a few times. The V and J genes are TRBV11-3 and TRBJ1-1; TRBD1 is a possible D gene (5 bases). The V and J ends lost 4 bases and 4 bases respectively, with 19 bases between them. The length of the CDR3 is 16 residues. The germline gives CDR1 SGHNT, CDR2 YENEEA. The CDR3 nucleotides are TGTGCCAGCAGCTCCCGCGGCGGGGGGAAGGCCACTGAAGCTTTCTTT. Translated: CASSSRGGGKATEAFF.

The J gene is TRBJ1-1, the V gene TRBV18, with D perhaps TRBD1 (5 bases). Between the trimmed V and J ends, which lost 7 bases and 4 bases, there was a span of 13 bases. CDR1 and CDR2 (germline): KGHSH, LQKENI. The CDR3 loop spans 13 amino acids. The CDR3 coding sequence is TGTGCCAGCTGCGCAGGGCCCAGCACTGAAGCTTTCTTT. Its protein is CASCAGPSTEAFF. The variable domain in full, with the rest retrieved from reference TRBV18 and TRBJ1-1, is NAGVMQNPRHLVRRRGQEARLRCSPMKGHSHVYWYRQLPEEGLKFMVYLQKENIIDESGMPKERFSAEFPKEGPSILRIQQVVRGDSAAYFCASCAGPSTEAFFGQGTRLTVV.

The chain couples TRBV4-1 to TRBJ1-2, with 8 bases aligning to TRBD1. Germline lookup yields CDR1 MGHRA and CDR2 YSYEKL. CDR3 length: 13 amino acids. Trimming took 6 bases from V and 6 from J; bases not matched to a gene: 6. The DNA of the CDR3 is TGCGCCAGCAGTCCAGGGGGCGGCGATGGCTACACCTTC. This gives the protein CASSPGGGDGYTF.

The rearrangement uses TRBV29-1 and TRBJ2-1, with a possible D match to TRBD1 (6 bases). Germline V gene data show CDR1 as SQVTM and CDR2 as ANQGSEA. This CDR3 contains 10 residues. Trimming shortened V by 7 bases and J by 6 bases, and 7 bases separated the two germline ends. The CDR3 DNA reads TGCAGCGCAGGGGTCAATGAGCAGTTCTTC. This gives the protein CSAGVNEQFF.